This TCR beta chain was captured by sequencing in a study of blood T cell repertoires in COVID-19. Study at large: The origin of the acute and convalescent COVID-19 samples was the United States, Italy and Spain. PBMCs, B-cell-depleted T cells, or T cells were the source of the cDNA or gDNA that made up the material.

Germline CDR1 and CDR2: GTSNPN and SVGIG (reference sequence). CDR3 length equals 12 residues. V dropped 3 bases and J dropped 8 bases, with 13 bases sitting between them. Seattle's cohort entered during active infection and was followed longitudinally. In the original analysis: Cell counts per sample came from amplifying reference gene primers. The assay was immunoSEQ multiplex PCR, and TCRdb's table has in-frame clones only and misses some. V, J and clone size reflect that table, while D and trimming were determined from the DNA. The data hold almost 90,000 clones, with about 90% observed a single time.

The J gene is TRBJ1-2, the V gene TRBV30, with D possibly matching TRBD1 (6 bases). This receptor was obtained from a man younger than 35 with COVID-19, enrolled during active disease. Sequenced sample: peripheral blood. The chain's CDR3 is CAWSRGSGGYTF. CDR3 bases: TGTGCCTGGAGCAGGGGTTCCGGCGGCTACACCTTC.